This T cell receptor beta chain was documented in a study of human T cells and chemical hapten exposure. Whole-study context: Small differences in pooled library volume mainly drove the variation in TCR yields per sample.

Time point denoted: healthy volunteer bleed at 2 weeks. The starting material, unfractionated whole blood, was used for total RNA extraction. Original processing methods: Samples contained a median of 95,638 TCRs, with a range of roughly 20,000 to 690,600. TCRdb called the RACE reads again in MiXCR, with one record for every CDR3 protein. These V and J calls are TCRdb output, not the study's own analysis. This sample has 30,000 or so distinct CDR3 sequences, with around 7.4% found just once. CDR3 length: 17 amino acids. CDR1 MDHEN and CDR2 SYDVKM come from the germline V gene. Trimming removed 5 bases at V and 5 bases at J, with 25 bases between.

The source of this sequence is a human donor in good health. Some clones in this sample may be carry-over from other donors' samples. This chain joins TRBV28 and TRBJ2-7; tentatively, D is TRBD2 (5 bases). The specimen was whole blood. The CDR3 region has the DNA TGTGCCAGCAGTACCCCTGCTTGGGGAGAATTCCAGGACGAGCAGTACTTC. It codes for CASSTPAWGEFQDEQYF.